The clone carrying this TCR beta chain appeared a single time. Its antigen is still unknown. The V and J ends lost 1 base and 9 bases respectively, with 13 bases between them. The CDR3 is 14 residues long. Germline V CDR1 and CDR2: SGHTA, FQGNSA. Both 60 Vbeta primers and 13 Jbeta primers went into the PCR. Some clones are missing from TCRdb's copy, which holds only in-frame ones; the method was immunoSEQ multiplex PCR. Among about 160,000 clones listed, around 83% were seen once. This sample was taken from a study of cytomegalovirus exposure and HLA in healthy donors. Study outcomes and limitations: Some TCR beta chains (approximately 180 of them) were listed as cytomegalovirus-associated.

Sequencing was done on a sample of PBMCs. This TCR was sampled from a male donor in good health and CMV-seropositive. The rearrangement links TRBV7-2 to TRBJ2-4, with D tentatively TRBD1 (6 bases). Here the CDR3 reads CASSLGSQGGIQYF. As DNA, the CDR3 is TGTGCCAGCAGCTTAGGTTCACAGGGCGGCATTCAGTACTTC.